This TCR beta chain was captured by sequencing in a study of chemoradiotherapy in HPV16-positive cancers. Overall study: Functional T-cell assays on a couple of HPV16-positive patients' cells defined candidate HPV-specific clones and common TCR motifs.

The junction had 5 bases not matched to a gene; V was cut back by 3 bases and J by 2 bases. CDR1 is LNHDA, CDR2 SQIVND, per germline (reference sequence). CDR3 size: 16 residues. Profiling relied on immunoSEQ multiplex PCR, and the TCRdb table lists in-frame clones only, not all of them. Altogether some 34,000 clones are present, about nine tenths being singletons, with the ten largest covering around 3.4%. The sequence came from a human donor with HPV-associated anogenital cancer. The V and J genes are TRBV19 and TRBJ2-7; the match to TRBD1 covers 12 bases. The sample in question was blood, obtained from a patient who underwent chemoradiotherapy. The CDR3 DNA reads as TGTGCCAGTAGTATTGGGACAGGGGGCACTCCCTACGAGCAGTACTTC. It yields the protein CASSIGTGGTPYEQYF.